This T cell receptor (beta chain) derives from a study of spatial heterogeneity in lung cancer. This clonotype was seen at least ten times. As an off-target read in a library built for alpha chains, this beta chain has a frequency of little significance. The time point was: sample taken at primary tumor resection. The CDR3 sequence is 14 residues long. V gave up 8 bases and J gave up 5 bases, with 21 bases separating them. Germline V gene data show CDR1 as GTSNPN and CDR2 as SVGIG (reference sequence). Via MiXCR, TCRdb re-called the 5' RACE reads, giving one row per CDR3 protein. The sample lists 5,000 to 6,500 distinct CDR3 sequences; 12% were seen once.

This receptor was identified in a human donor with early-stage non-small cell lung cancer. The V call is TRBV30, the J call TRBJ1-1, with D possibly matching TRBD1 (6 bases). Sample: lung tissue, taken at surgery. CDR3 nucleotide sequence: TGTGCCAGATCGGCAGGGGTACCGGGAACTGAAGCTTTCTTT. Translation: CARSAGVPGTEAFF.